The present entry profiles one T cell receptor beta chain with its context. What it binds is unknown. The sample belongs to a study of T-cell memory formation after mild COVID-19. Study-level findings and limits: That cross-reactive memory joined was suggested by some responding clones appearing in pre-infection memory.

TCRdb analysed the 5' RACE reads with MiXCR anew, one entry per CDR3 protein. The data show approximately 450,000 distinct CDR3 sequences, about 20% seen once. The CDR3 runs 13 residues. Germline V gene sequence: CDR1 ENHRY, CDR2 SYGVKD. Between the trimmed V and J ends, which lost 6 bases and 1 base, there was a span of 9 bases. The chain is built from TRBV10-3 and TRBJ1-1; D may be TRBD1 (6 bases). This TCR was recovered from an adult woman who had mild COVID-19 (a few samples of this study predate the infection). Cell type and time point are not known. Sequenced input: PBMCs or a T cell subset sorted from them (not recorded which). CDR3 in amino acids: CAIRRQENTEAFF. As DNA, the CDR3 is TGTGCCATCAGGAGACAGGAGAACACTGAAGCTTTCTTT.